Here is one T cell receptor (beta chain) with its context. The germline CDR1 and CDR2 sequences are SGHAT and FQNNGV. This CDR3 contains 14 residues. V lost 4 bases to trimming and J lost 7 bases, with 16 bases between them. This record belongs to a study of neoadjuvant anti-PD-1 for oral cavity cancer. Turning to the study itself: Around day 43, patients without progression received a fourth nivolumab dose before surgery.

Patients had newly diagnosed, untreated stage II-IVA oral cavity squamous cell carcinoma. Patients had HPV-negative, locally advanced oral cavity squamous cell carcinoma. Only in-frame clones appear in the TCRdb table, and some are missing; sequencing was by immunoSEQ multiplex PCR. Among about 16,000 clones listed, less than 80% were seen once. The sample consisted of PBMCs, taken before nivolumab (anti-PD-1) treatment. This chain links TRBV11-2 with TRBJ2-5, with a possible D match to TRBD1 (6 bases). The sequence was obtained from a person aged 35-79 years with oral cavity squamous cell carcinoma. This chain's CDR3 is CASSSPRGHLTQYF. CDR3 nucleotide sequence: TGTGCCAGCAGCTCCCCCCGGGGACACCTGACCCAGTACTTC.